Listed here are 10 T cell receptor beta chains from one sample, sequenced in a study of OX40 agonist ivuxolimab in advanced cancers. Here immunoSEQ multiplex PCR was the method, and the copy in TCRdb shows in-frame clones only, minus some. The sample lists about 44,000 clones; approximately 86% were seen once. The specimen comprised CD4+ or CD8+ T cells sorted from blood, sampled in a trial of the OX40 agonist ivuxolimab. The receptors were gathered from an adult with an advanced solid tumor such as melanoma, head and neck, liver or kidney cancer.

The table lists this clone with a few counts. The chain carries TRBV5-5 and TRBJ1-4; TRBD1 might be the D (6 bases). In germline, CDR1 is SGHKS, CDR2 YYEKEE (reference sequence). The length of the CDR3 is 20 residues. Trimming shortened V by 1 base and J by 3 bases, and 25 bases separated the two germline ends. CDR3 in amino acids: CASSLRHRDTPGAANEKLFF. CDR3 bases: TGTGCCAGCAGCTTGCGACACCGGGACACTCCTGGGGCGGCTAATGAAAAACTGTTTTTT.

This chain connects TRBV6-6 to TRBJ1-1; D gene uncertain. Per germline, CDR1 MNHNY and CDR2 SVGAGI (reference sequence). Between the trimmed V and J ends, which lost 6 bases and 4 bases, there was a span of 12 bases. CDR3 length: 13 amino acids. DNA for the CDR3: TGTGCCAGCAGCAGAACACAAACCACTGAAGCTTTCTTT. This codes for CASSRTQTTEAFF.

The rearrangement links TRBV22-1 to TRBJ2-3; TRBD2, the table's D call, was not compared with the DNA. TRBV22-1 is given as a pseudogene. CDR3 length: 16 residues. The chain's CDR3 is CPGSAAGTSAADTQYF. Here the CDR3 DNA reads TGTCCTGGGAGCGCCGCCGGGACTAGCGCGGCAGATACGCAGTATTTT.

The CDR3 nucleotides read TGTGCCAGCAGCACTCCCCAGGGGAAGGCGACTGAAGCTTTCTTT. The encoded protein is CASSTPQGKATEAFF. The chain is built from TRBV13 and TRBJ1-1, with D possibly being TRBD1 (6 bases). Trimming removed 5 bases from V and 5 bases from J, with 18 bases in between. Germline loops: CDR1 PRHDT, CDR2 FYEKMQ (reference sequence). This CDR3 has 15 residues.

The rearrangement links TRBV19 to TRBJ2-2; 14 nucleotides match TRBD2. The germline gives CDR1 LNHDA, CDR2 SQIVND (reference sequence). The trim removed 4 bases at V and 7 bases at J, leaving 5 bases unmatched. This CDR3 is 16 amino acids long. CDR3 sequence (DNA): TGTGCCAGTAGTAAGGGGACTAGCGGGGGTTACGGGGAGCTGTTTTTT. Translation: CASSKGTSGGYGELFF.

The count of this clone is one. V and J are TRBV4-1 and TRBJ1-4; TRBD1 might be the D (5 bases). Germline loops: CDR1 MGHRA, CDR2 YSYEKL. V was cut by 7 bases and J by 0 bases, with 9 bases left in between. The CDR3 consists of 14 residues. The CDR3 region has the DNA TGCGCCAGCACGGACAAGGCAACTAATGAAAAACTGTTTTTT. Translated: CASTDKATNEKLFF.

The gene calls are TRBV7-2 and TRBJ1-4, with 7 bases that match TRBD1. In germline, CDR1 is SGHTA, CDR2 FQGNSA. The CDR3 loop spans 15 amino acids. V was pared by 5 bases and J by 3 bases, with 6 bases of the junction left unmatched. CDR3 in DNA: TGTGCCAGCAGCCCCGGACAGGCCTCTAATGAAAAACTGTTTTTT. It codes for CASSPGQASNEKLFF.

This chain joins TRBV29-1 and TRBJ2-3, with TRBD1 matching 10 bases. Trimming cost V 4 bases and J 4 bases; bases outside gene matches: 5. From germline, CDR1 is SQVTM and CDR2 ANQGSEA. The CDR3 runs 14 residues. DNA of the CDR3: TGCAGCGTTGGAGGGACAGGGGTTGCAGATACGCAGTATTTT. Protein: CSVGGTGVADTQYF.

The chain recombines TRBV6-6 with TRBJ2-1; 8 nucleotides line up with TRBD2. Germline V gene lookup returns CDR1 MNHNY and CDR2 SVGAGI (reference sequence). The CDR3 contains 14 residues. Unmatched junction bases numbered 4, after V lost 4 bases and J lost 5 bases. CDR3 sequence: CASSSRGGNNEQFF. The CDR3 DNA follows: TGTGCCAGCAGTTCTCGGGGGGGAAACAATGAGCAGTTCTTC.

This chain links TRBV5-4 with TRBJ1-1, with D perhaps matching TRBD1 (5 bases). V was trimmed by 4 bases and J by 0 bases, leaving 7 bases between them. Germline V CDR1 and CDR2: SGHNT, YYREEE (reference sequence). This CDR3 has 13 amino acids. The CDR3 region is CASSVTVNTEAFF. The CDR3 DNA is TGTGCCAGCAGCGTGACAGTGAACACTGAAGCTTTCTTT.